In this sample, the clone carrying this T cell receptor (beta chain) turned up a few times. Antigen unknown. CDR3 length equals 15 residues. With 6 bases clipped from V and 3 bases from J, the junction kept 11 bases outside the gene matches. Germline V gene data show CDR1 as KGHSH and CDR2 as LQKENI. This sample is part of a study of CD8 T cells in ankylosing spondylitis. The study's findings and limits: In ankylosing spondylitis blood, a motif of fewer than 10 highly homologous TCR beta variants appeared characteristic.

TCRdb independently ran MiXCR on the 5' RACE reads; one entry per CDR3 protein. There are approximately 500,000 distinct CDR3 sequences in the sample; 10% to 15% occur only once, and about 6.8% lies in the top ten. Sequenced: blood, either unsorted or a sorted T cell fraction (not recorded which). The sequence came from a male donor with ankylosing spondylitis. The genes are TRBV18 and TRBJ2-7; 7 bases are shared with TRBD1. CDR3 nucleotide sequence: TGTGCCAGCTCTTTTACCCCAGGGGGAGACTACGAGCAGTACTTC. Encoded protein: CASSFTPGGDYEQYF.